This is a list of T cell receptor beta chains from one sample in a study of Ad26.COV2.S vaccination and SARS-CoV-2 variants. Only in-frame clones appear in the TCRdb table, and some are missing; sequencing was by immunoSEQ multiplex PCR. Counted here are roughly 510,000 clones, 87% occurring once; the ten biggest clones make up over 10%. Sample: peripheral blood, taken in a trial of Ad26.COV2.S vaccine versus placebo. The receptors here all came from a person between 18 and 60 years old who received the Ad26.COV2.S COVID-19 vaccine or a placebo. CDR3s include the opening cysteine and the closing phenylalanine or tryptophan. D genes are given only for firm matches. Size is omitted from some rows. Given values are once, few, many or a class for expanded clones.

CDR3	DNA	J	D	size	V
CASSLIRQGRVSGSEQYF	TGCGCCAGCAGCTTGATCCGGCAGGGGAGGGTATCGGGGTCCGAGCAGTACTTC	TRBJ2-7	-	-	TRBV5-1
CASSQDATGRWNTEAFF	TGTGCCAGCAGCCAAGACGCCACCGGACGGTGGAACACTGAAGCTTTCTTT	TRBJ1-1	-	-	TRBV14
CASSLAGSPLEQFF	TGTGCCAGCAGCTTAGCGGGTAGCCCCCTTGAGCAGTTCTTC	TRBJ2-1	-	-	TRBV7-9
CASSQGRGRWNNQPQHF	TGTGCCAGCAGCCAGGGCAGGGGGCGGTGGAACAATCAGCCCCAGCATTTT	TRBJ1-5	TRBD1	-	TRBV7-2
CASSAGDGSSYEQYF	TGTGCCAGCAGCGCCGGGGACGGGAGCTCCTACGAGCAGTACTTC	TRBJ2-7	-	few	TRBV11-1
CASSFPQTSGETQYF	TGTGCCAGCAGCTTCCCTCAAACCTCAGGAGAAACCCAGTACTTC	TRBJ2-5	-	-	TRBV11-3
CASSESPSGNSPLHF	TGTGCCAGCAGTGAATCTCCGTCAGGGAATTCACCCCTCCACTTT	TRBJ1-6	-	-	TRBV6-4
CASSSTGHEQYF	TGTGCCAGCAGCTCGACAGGGCACGAGCAGTACTTC	TRBJ2-7	TRBD1	-	TRBV5-6
CASSSQGASSPLHF	TGTGCCAGCAGTTCTCAGGGGGCCAGTTCACCCCTCCACTTT	TRBJ1-6	TRBD1	once	TRBV27
CASSLDPATGGFGYTF	TGTGCCAGCAGCTTAGACCCTGCGACAGGGGGCTTCGGCTACACCTTC	TRBJ1-2	TRBD1	once	TRBV7-2
CASSQDASLGTEAFF	TGCGCCAGCAGCCAAGATGCATCCCTCGGGACTGAAGCTTTCTTT	TRBJ1-1	-	-	TRBV4-3
CSGCRGRDTEAFF	TGCAGCGGGTGCAGGGGGCGCGACACTGAAGCTTTCTTT	TRBJ1-1	TRBD1	few	TRBV29-1
CASSGQGGIFF	TGTGCCAGCAGCGGGCAGGGGGGGATCTTCTTT	TRBJ1-1	TRBD1	few	TRBV5-4
CASSLRGFGYTF	TGTGCCAGCAGCCTTCGTGGGTTTGGCTACACCTTC	TRBJ1-2	-	few	TRBV6-5
CASSLGGAQGYTF	TGTGCCAGCAGCTTGGGGGGGGCACAAGGCTACACCTTC	TRBJ1-2	-	-	TRBV5-4
CASSKPRQGGDTEAFF	TGTGCCAGCAGCAAACCCCGTCAGGGGGGGGACACTGAAGCTTTCTTT	TRBJ1-1	-	-	TRBV21-1
CASSDGLKNQPQHF	TGTGCCAGCAGCGACGGATTAAAGAATCAGCCCCAGCATTTT	TRBJ1-5	-	-	TRBV9
CATSVGTGGTETQYF	TGTGCCACCAGTGTTGGGACAGGGGGCACGGAGACCCAGTACTTC	TRBJ2-5	TRBD1	-	TRBV24-1
CASSISGVFAQYF	TGTGCCAGTAGTATAAGTGGAGTTTTTGCCCAGTACTTC	TRBJ2-5	-	-	TRBV19
CASSLGLGYEQYF	TGTGCCAGCAGCTTGGGGCTCGGCTACGAGCAGTACTTC	TRBJ2-7	-	-	TRBV5-4
CASSLTTGASGNTIYF	TGTGCCAGCAGCTTAACCACGGGGGCCTCTGGAAACACCATATATTTT	TRBJ1-3	-	-	TRBV7-9
CASSPSVGVGNQPQHF	TGTGCCAGCTCACCGTCGGTCGGTGTGGGCAATCAGCCCCAGCATTTT	TRBJ1-5	-	-	TRBV18
CACWTGAPGNTIYF	TGTGCCTGCTGGACAGGGGCTCCTGGAAACACCATATATTTT	TRBJ1-3	TRBD1	-	TRBV30
CASSLDRVVTEAFF	TGTGCCAGCAGCTTGGACAGGGTGGTCACTGAAGCTTTCTTT	TRBJ1-1	TRBD1	-	TRBV7-2